This T cell receptor beta chain was identified in a study of T cell clonotyping in hematopoietic cell transplantation. Per the germline V gene, CDR1 is LGHNA and CDR2 is YSLEER. This CDR3 spans 15 amino acids. V lost 1 base, J lost 0 bases, and 3 bases stayed unmatched. Of note for this clone: Its cognate antigen is unknown.

Using immunoSEQ multiplex PCR, the repertoire was profiled, and TCRdb retains in-frame clones only, with some absent. The table lists a few thousand clones, roughly 70% of them singletons. Whole-study findings and limits: Broader posttransplant TCR repertoire diversity was predicted by graft donor and pretransplant recipient Inverse Simpson Index values. Few recipient clonotypes overlapped donors; over 97% were de novo at given depth.

Samples: about 28 days before transplant, then days 30, 100 and 180 after. The chain couples TRBV4-3 to TRBJ2-7; TRBD2 agrees at 7 bases. This sequence was found in a male patient in his forties or fifties who had an allogeneic stem cell transplant from an unrelated donor, so the T cells may come from the graft donor. Some clones in this sample may be carry-over from other donors' samples. Specimen: PBMCs, collected 180 days after allogeneic stem cell transplant. The CDR3: CASSQVASGSYEQYF. For the CDR3, the DNA is TGCGCCAGCAGCCAAGTGGCTAGCGGCTCCTACGAGCAGTACTTC.